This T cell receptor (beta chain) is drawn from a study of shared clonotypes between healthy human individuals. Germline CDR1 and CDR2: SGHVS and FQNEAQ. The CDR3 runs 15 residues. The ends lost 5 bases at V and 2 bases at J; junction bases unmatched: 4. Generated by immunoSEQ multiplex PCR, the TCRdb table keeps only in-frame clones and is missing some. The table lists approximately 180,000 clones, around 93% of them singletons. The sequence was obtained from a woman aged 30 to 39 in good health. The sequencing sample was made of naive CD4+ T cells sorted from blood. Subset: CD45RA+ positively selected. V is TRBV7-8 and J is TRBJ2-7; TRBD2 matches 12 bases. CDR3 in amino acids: CASSRTSGAAYEQYF. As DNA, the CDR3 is TGTGCCAGCAGCAGGACTAGCGGGGCAGCCTACGAGCAGTACTTC.